This entry concerns a single TCR beta chain. Its antigen is as yet unknown. The source of the sample is a study of OX40 agonist ivuxolimab in advanced cancers. Study context: Three dose-escalation patients had partial responses: one with hepatocellular carcinoma and two with cutaneous melanoma. Study results and caveats: Nonresponders included some who also had low normalized T-cell clonal expansion. Blood T cells, both CD4+ and CD8+, expanded clonally by week 6 at 0.1 to 3.0 mg/kg.

This CDR3 has 13 residues. The germline V gene encodes CDR1 LNHDA and CDR2 SQIVND (reference sequence). The V gene lost 5 bases and the J gene lost 4 bases, with 9 bases spanning the gap. Assay: immunoSEQ multiplex PCR; the TCRdb copy retains only in-frame clones and omits some. The sample holds tens of thousands of clones, around nine tenths seen once. Any history of autoimmune disease or systemic immunosuppression disqualified patients. Specimen: CD4+ or CD8+ T cells sorted from blood, collected in a trial of the OX40 agonist ivuxolimab. The genes are TRBV19 and TRBJ1-3, with TRBD1 as a possible D gene (6 bases). The TCR comes from an adult with an advanced solid tumor such as melanoma, head and neck, liver or kidney cancer. The CDR3 nucleotides read TGTGCCAGTAGTCATGGGACAGGAAACACCATATATTTT. It translates to CASSHGTGNTIYF.